This passage covers 4 T cell receptor beta chains from one sample sequenced in a study of T cell responses to AZD1222 COVID-19 vaccine. The protocol was immunoSEQ multiplex PCR, while the TCRdb copy is restricted to in-frame clones and leaves out a portion. The table has roughly 99,000 clones, about 90% seen once. The source material was peripheral blood, sampled on day 0 of AZD1222 vaccination. These receptors all stem from an adult in good health.

This rearrangement joins TRBV9 to TRBJ2-2; D is ambiguous. The length of the CDR3 is 14 residues. Looked up from germline, CDR1 is SGDLS and CDR2 is YYNGEE. The V end lost 6 bases, the J end lost 0 bases, and 9 bases lay between the germline ends. The CDR3: CASTPITNTGELFF. CDR3 bases: TGTGCCAGCACCCCCATCACGAACACCGGGGAGCTGTTTTTT.

This chain uses TRBV7-9 with TRBJ1-1; D possibly corresponds to TRBD1 (5 bases). The germline V and J ends were trimmed by 5 bases and 2 bases, with 15 bases remaining between them. CDR1 and CDR2 (germline): SEHNR, FQNEAQ (reference sequence). This CDR3 has 15 amino acids. The DNA of the CDR3 is TGTGCCAGCAGCCCCCCGCCGGGGGGTAACACTGAAGCTTTCTTT. Protein sequence: CASSPPPGGNTEAFF.

The chain is built from TRBV5-4 and TRBJ1-1; maybe TRBD1 (5 bases). Trimming cost V 6 bases and J 7 bases, with 25 bases left between them. The V gene's germline CDR1 is SGHNT and CDR2 YYREEE (reference sequence). The CDR3 is 16 amino acids. The DNA of the CDR3 is TGTGCCAGCATCCTGGGGCTCGGAAATGGGGCGGGTGAAGCTTTCTTT. Protein: CASILGLGNGAGEAFF.

This sequence joins TRBV4-3 and TRBJ1-1, with D perhaps matching TRBD1 (5 bases). Germline CDR1 and CDR2: LGHNA and YSLEER. The CDR3 length is 15 residues. The V and J ends lost 4 bases and 0 bases respectively, with 12 bases between them. Here the CDR3 DNA reads TGCGCCAGCAGCCTGGGGCGTTCCATGAACACTGAAGCTTTCTTT. Its translation: CASSLGRSMNTEAFF.